What follows are 25 T cell receptor beta chains derived from one specimen sequenced in a study of blood T cell repertoires in COVID-19. Profiled with immunoSEQ multiplex PCR; TCRdb holds only in-frame clones, not every one. The table shows some 200,000 clones, with about 88% occurring only once. The sample consisted of PBMCs or T cells enriched from blood (not recorded which). The origin of the receptors is a young woman who had recovered from COVID-19.

The V call is TRBV5-1, the J call TRBJ2-7; TRBD2 might be the D (6 bases). CDR1 SGHRS and CDR2 YFSETQ come from the germline V gene. V was shortened by 2 bases and J by 2 bases, with 11 bases between the two germline ends. This CDR3 region has 14 residues. CDR3 bases: TGCGCCAGCAGCTTTGGGGCGGGGACCTACGAGCAGTACTTC. Translating it yields CASSFGAGTYEQYF.

The sample holds a few counts of this clone. The rearrangement uses TRBV5-4 and TRBJ1-2; D is possibly TRBD1 (6 bases). CDR1 and CDR2 (germline): SGHNT, YYREEE (reference sequence). V lost 4 bases, J lost 4 bases, and 11 bases lay in between. This CDR3 has 13 residues. The CDR3: CASSPGQRYGYTF. CDR3 bases: TGTGCCAGCAGCCCCGGACAGCGCTATGGCTACACCTTC.

The chain uses TRBV7-9 and TRBJ2-2; D might be TRBD2 (5 bases). The ends were cut back, 5 bases at V and 1 base at J, with 11 bases in the middle. Germline CDR1 and CDR2: SEHNR and FQNEAQ (reference sequence). The CDR3 loop spans 15 amino acids. The CDR3 nucleotides read TGTGCCAGCAGCCCCCGCCGGGAGAACACCGGGGAGCTGTTTTTT. Protein: CASSPRRENTGELFF.

To note about this clone: One junction end does not reproduce the germline sequence, and a read error may be involved. The CDR3 spells CASNLSGTDTQYF. CDR3 sequence (DNA): TGTGCCAGCAATTTATCCGGCACAGATACGCAGTATTTT. The chain has TRBV28 and TRBJ2-3; no firm D call. Germline V lookup: CDR1 MDHEN, CDR2 SYDVKM. The CDR3 contains 13 residues.

The chain has TRBV19 and TRBJ2-1; D is undetermined. The germline V and J ends were trimmed by 1 base and 1 base, with 11 bases remaining between them. CDR3 length: 16 amino acids. CDR1 and CDR2 from the germline V gene are LNHDA and SQIVND (reference sequence). In DNA, the CDR3 is TGTGCCAGTAGTATAGGCGGCGGCAGATCCTACAATGAGCAGTTCTTC. Translation: CASSIGGGRSYNEQFF.

The J gene is TRBJ2-7, the V gene TRBV28; 10 bases map to TRBD2. This CDR3 is 14 amino acids long. Germline V CDR1 and CDR2: MDHEN, SYDVKM. With 7 bases clipped from V and 2 bases from J, the junction kept 5 bases outside the gene matches. The CDR3 reads CASTLAGGTYEQYF. CDR3 DNA sequence: TGTGCCAGCACCTTAGCGGGAGGAACCTACGAGCAGTACTTC.

This chain joins TRBV7-2 and TRBJ2-3; 8 bases are a match to TRBD1. J gave up 5 bases and V 4 bases, and 8 bases lay outside the gene matches. The CDR3 is made up of 15 amino acids. Germline loops: CDR1 SGHTA, CDR2 FQGNSA. Here the CDR3 DNA reads TGTGCCAGCAGCTCCGGACAGGGATATAGAGATACGCAGTATTTT. Protein product: CASSSGQGYRDTQYF.

V usage is TRBV12-3 or TRBV12-4 and J usage is TRBJ2-1, with 7 bases identical to TRBD2. V was clipped by 3 bases and J by 10 bases; unmatched bases: 6. The CDR3 is 13 residues long. CDR3 nucleotide sequence: TGTGCCAGCAGTTTGTCTAGCGGACTAGAGCAGTTCTTC. Translating gives CASSLSSGLEQFF.

This clone has only one observation. The chain is built from TRBV6-5 and TRBJ2-3; the match to TRBD2 covers 8 bases. V trimming: 7 bases; J trimming: 6 bases; junction bases outside the gene matches: 6. The germline CDR1 and CDR2 sequences are MNHEY and SVGAGI. The CDR3 loop spans 13 amino acids. CDR3 sequence reads: CASTSLAGDTQYF. DNA of the CDR3: TGTGCCAGCACTAGTCTAGCGGGCGATACGCAGTATTTT.

V usage is TRBV7-3 and J usage is TRBJ2-1; weak D call: TRBD2 (5 bases). The CDR3 covers 15 residues. V was shortened by 5 bases and J by 9 bases, with 20 bases between the two germline ends. The germline V gene encodes CDR1 SGHTA and CDR2 FQGTGA. DNA of the CDR3: TGTGCCAGCAGCCCTCCCGGGATCTCCTATGTTGAGCAGTTCTTC. Protein product: CASSPPGISYVEQFF.

J is TRBJ2-1 and V is TRBV15, with D perhaps TRBD1 (5 bases). Germline CDR1 reads LNHNV; CDR2 reads YYDKDF (reference sequence). The CDR3 spans 14 residues. The V end was cut by 2 bases, the J end by 5 bases, with 10 bases between. The CDR3 loop reads CATSRPPGHNEQFF. CDR3 coding DNA: TGTGCCACCAGCAGACCCCCAGGGCACAATGAGCAGTTCTTC.

This sequence joins TRBV6-5 and TRBJ2-5; TRBD2 is a possible D gene (6 bases). This CDR3 is 16 amino acids long. Trimming took 2 bases from V and 0 from J, leaving 13 bases between them. Germline CDR1 is MNHEY and CDR2 is SVGAGI. The CDR3 protein is CASSYVASENQETQYF. The CDR3 region has the DNA TGTGCCAGCAGTTACGTGGCTAGCGAAAACCAAGAGACCCAGTACTTC.

The chain is built from TRBV25-1 and TRBJ2-5; 7 bases are a match to TRBD1. CDR3 length: 15 amino acids. CDR1 is MGHDK and CDR2 is SYGVNS in the germline V gene. V was pared by 6 bases and J by 5 bases, with 12 bases of the junction left unmatched. The DNA of the CDR3 is TGTGCCAGCAGACCCAAAACAGGGGTGGGGGAGACCCAGTACTTC. The encoded protein is CASRPKTGVGETQYF.

The chain employs TRBV28 and TRBJ2-7, with a weak D call TRBD2 (5 bases). CDR3 length: 17 amino acids. V was pared by 2 bases and J by 1 base, with 18 bases between. Germline-derived CDR1 and CDR2 are MDHEN and SYDVKM. The CDR3 reads CASSLRFHSAKSYEQYF. The CDR3, as DNA: TGTGCCAGCAGTTTAAGGTTTCATAGCGCCAAATCCTACGAGCAGTACTTC. The full variable domain, completed using reference TRBV28 and TRBJ2-7, is DVKVTQSSRYLVKRTGEKVFLECVQDMDHENMFWYRQDPGLGLRLIYFSYDVKMKEKGDIPEGYSVSREKKERFSLILESASTNQTSMYLCASSLRFHSAKSYEQYFGPGTRLTVT.

This chain links TRBV7-9 with TRBJ1-1; possibly TRBD1 for D (6 bases). Trimming stripped 7 bases from V and 5 bases from J, with 14 bases between. CDR3 length: 13 residues. Germline-derived CDR1 and CDR2 are SEHNR and FQNEAQ (reference sequence). The DNA of the CDR3 is TGTGCCAGCACCTCAGCGGGGGCGACTGAAGCTTTCTTT. It codes for CASTSAGATEAFF.

The chain combines TRBV2 with TRBJ1-4; no clear D gene. The V and J ends lost 7 bases and 4 bases respectively, with 16 bases between them. The CDR3 runs to 15 residues. CDR1 SNHLY and CDR2 FYNNEI come from the germline V gene. CDR3 DNA sequence: TGTGCCAGCATATTGTCCGGAGCCAGTAATGAAAAACTGTTTTTT. Its protein is CASILSGASNEKLFF.

This chain connects TRBV4-2 to TRBJ2-1; 7 nucleotides agree with TRBD2. Looked up from germline, CDR1 is LGHNA and CDR2 is YNFKEQ. Trimming took 3 bases from V and 6 from J; bases not matched to a gene: 8. The length of the CDR3 is 15 residues. The CDR3 reads CASSQSPGTTNEQFF. The CDR3 DNA sequence: TGTGCCAGCAGCCAGAGCCCCGGGACTACCAATGAGCAGTTCTTC.

The chain recombines TRBV11-2 with TRBJ2-7; 9 bases are shared with TRBD2. Germline-derived CDR1 and CDR2 are SGHAT and FQNNGV. J gave up 5 bases and V 3 bases, and 8 bases lay outside the gene matches. This CDR3 has 15 amino acids. The CDR3 is CASSLSGRNPHEQYF. Here the CDR3 DNA reads TGTGCCAGCAGCTTGAGCGGGAGGAATCCCCACGAGCAGTACTTC.

J is TRBJ2-1 and V is TRBV19; D remains ambiguous. The ends were cut back, 3 bases at V and 9 bases at J, with 9 bases in the middle. The length of the CDR3 is 12 residues. Germline-derived CDR1 and CDR2 are LNHDA and SQIVND (reference sequence). CDR3 sequence: CASSMGYGEQFF. Written as DNA, the CDR3 is TGTGCCAGTAGTATGGGCTACGGTGAGCAGTTCTTC.

The rearrangement uses TRBV27 and TRBJ2-1; 7 bases fit TRBD2. The CDR3 has 16 residues. Unmatched junction bases numbered 8, after V lost 1 base and J lost 5 bases. Germline V gene sequence: CDR1 MNHEY, CDR2 SMNVEV (reference sequence). The CDR3, as DNA: TGTGCCAGCAGTTTATTAGCGGGCGGCGCACACAATGAGCAGTTCTTC. Its translation is CASSLLAGGAHNEQFF.

This chain connects TRBV19 to TRBJ2-1; D call uncertain. The CDR3 is 12 residues long. CDR1 and CDR2 (germline): LNHDA, SQIVND (reference sequence). V shed 4 bases and J shed 7 bases, with 8 bases lying between them. The CDR3 region is CASSTERNEQFF. CDR3 sequence (DNA): TGTGCCAGTAGTACCGAGAGAAATGAGCAGTTCTTC.

The V and J genes are TRBV5-1 and TRBJ2-7; TRBD2 might be the D (5 bases). The CDR3 sequence is 15 residues long. V dropped 4 bases and J dropped 2 bases, with 16 bases sitting between them. The germline gives CDR1 SGHRS, CDR2 YFSETQ. CDR3 coding DNA: TGCGCCAGCAGCCCCCCCGGCGGGCTCCCCTACGAGCAGTACTTC. Its translation is CASSPPGGLPYEQYF.

V usage is TRBV7-9 and J usage is TRBJ2-5; 8 bases match TRBD2. V gave up 1 base and J gave up 5 bases; unmatched junction bases: 3. Germline values: CDR1 SEHNR, CDR2 FQNEAQ (reference sequence). The CDR3 length is 14 residues. The CDR3 bases are TGTGCCAGCAGCTTAGTTCCGGGAGGGGAGACCCAGTACTTC. Protein sequence: CASSLVPGGETQYF.

This chain uses TRBV11-1 with TRBJ2-3, with TRBD2 matching over 10 bases. Germline trimming cut 0 bases from V and 4 bases from J; bases unmatched to any gene: 4. Per the germline V gene, CDR1 is SGHAT and CDR2 is FQDESV (reference sequence). The CDR3 extends over 16 amino acids. CDR3 sequence reads: CASSLALLAGADTQYF. The DNA of the CDR3 is TGTGCCAGCAGCTTAGCGCTGCTAGCGGGAGCAGATACGCAGTATTTT. Full variable domain (remainder filled in from reference TRBV11-1 and TRBJ2-3): EAEVAQSPRYKITEKSQAVAFWCDPISGHATLYWYRQILGQGPELLVQFQDESVVDDSQLPKDRFSAERLKGVDSTLKIQPAELGDSAMYLCASSLALLAGADTQYFGPGTRLTVL.

The rearrangement links TRBV12-3 or TRBV12-4 to TRBJ1-1; a possible D gene is TRBD1 (5 bases). The CDR3 is made up of 13 amino acids. Trimming shortened V by 6 bases and J by 1 base, and 9 bases separated the two germline ends. CDR3 DNA sequence: TGTGCCAGCAGGGGGCGCCCGAACACTGAAGCTTTCTTT. Its protein is CASRGRPNTEAFF.